The clone carrying this TCR beta chain was counted a single time. These data originate in a study of radiation and T cells in renal cell carcinoma. The CDR3 runs to 16 residues. Germline V gene lookup returns CDR1 ENHRY and CDR2 SYGVKD. V was pared by 7 bases and J by 1 base, with 4 bases of the junction left unmatched. The time point is: blood 4 weeks post-SBRT, at nephrectomy. Treatment in this sample: 15 Gy SBRT to primary tumor, nephrectomy 4 weeks later. The protocol was immunoSEQ multiplex PCR, while the TCRdb copy is restricted to in-frame clones and leaves out a portion. This sample has tens of thousands of clones, with about 82% found just once.

The TCR originated in a man aged 45-60 years with renal cell carcinoma. The sequencing used blood, collected from a patient whose treatment included radiotherapy and nephrectomy. V gene TRBV10-3 combines with J gene TRBJ2-2, with 12 bases fitting TRBD2. The chain's CDR3 is CAITPGLAGNTGELFF. The CDR3 bases are TGTGCCATCACCCCGGGACTAGCGGGGAACACCGGGGAGCTGTTTTTT.